The table lists the clone carrying this T cell receptor beta chain with a few counts. Its cognate antigen is unknown. Every diagnosis used clinical symptoms, serum thyroxine and TRAb, thyroid ultrasound and orbital computed tomography. The CDR3 runs to 14 residues. CDR1 and CDR2 (germline): SGHRS, YFSETQ. V shed 2 bases and J shed 6 bases, with 15 bases lying between them. TCR beta CDR3 region amplification was performed from RNA transcripts. Using the HTBI primer set, a first-round RT-PCR was run on the TCR CDR3. TCRdb re-derived calls from the multiplex PCR reads in MiXCR, one entry per CDR3 protein. Here the sample spans around 800,000 distinct CDR3 sequences, about 38% being singletons. The data belong to a study of T cells in Graves' hyperthyroidism and ophthalmopathy. Study in general: Peripheral blood was secured at the point of initial diagnosis, before any treatment. Study outcomes and limitations: Model-based prediction identified ophthalmopathy a median around 6.5 months prior to its onset. Most thyroid clonotypes expanded above 0.001 appeared in blood too.

Material for sequencing was blood. This clonotype originated in a man aged 18 to 35 with Graves' hyperthyroidism. The chain uses TRBV5-1 and TRBJ2-7, with D perhaps given as TRBD1 or TRBD2 (5 bases each). The CDR3 DNA reads TGCGCCAGCAGCTTCTCCGGGACGCCGAGCGAGCAGTACTTC. Its translation: CASSFSGTPSEQYF. The full variable domain, in which reference TRBV5-1 and TRBJ2-7 provide the parts outside the CDR3, is KAGVTQTPRYLIKTRGQQVTLSCSPISGHRSVSWYQQTPGQGLQFLFEYFSETQRNKGNFPGRFSGRQFSNSRSEMNVSTLELGDSALYLCASSFSGTPSEQYFGPGTRLTVT.